This T cell receptor beta chain was found in a study of cytomegalovirus exposure and HLA in healthy donors. PCR used 60 Vbeta primers and 13 Jbeta primers. Measured with immunoSEQ multiplex PCR; TCRdb has only the in-frame clones, and not every one. Of hundreds of thousands of clones detected, around four fifths appear once; the ten largest clones hold approximately 0.71%. General study results and limits: Earlier findings revealed that most TCR beta V segments proved productive either about 87% or about 30% of the time. Donor immune exposure was known only as CMV serostatus.

About this clone: Its specificity is unknown.

Trimming cost V 0 bases and J 6 bases; bases outside gene matches: 10. Per germline, CDR1 SGHDT and CDR2 YYEEEE. This CDR3 contains 16 residues. This TCR was sampled from a boy younger than 10 in good health and CMV-seronegative. The rearrangement links TRBV5-6 to TRBJ2-7; 9 nucleotides align to TRBD1. Sequencing input: PBMCs. CDR3 sequence: CASSLDVRTGDSEQYF. The CDR3 coding sequence is TGTGCCAGCAGCTTGGATGTCCGGACAGGGGATTCCGAGCAGTACTTC.